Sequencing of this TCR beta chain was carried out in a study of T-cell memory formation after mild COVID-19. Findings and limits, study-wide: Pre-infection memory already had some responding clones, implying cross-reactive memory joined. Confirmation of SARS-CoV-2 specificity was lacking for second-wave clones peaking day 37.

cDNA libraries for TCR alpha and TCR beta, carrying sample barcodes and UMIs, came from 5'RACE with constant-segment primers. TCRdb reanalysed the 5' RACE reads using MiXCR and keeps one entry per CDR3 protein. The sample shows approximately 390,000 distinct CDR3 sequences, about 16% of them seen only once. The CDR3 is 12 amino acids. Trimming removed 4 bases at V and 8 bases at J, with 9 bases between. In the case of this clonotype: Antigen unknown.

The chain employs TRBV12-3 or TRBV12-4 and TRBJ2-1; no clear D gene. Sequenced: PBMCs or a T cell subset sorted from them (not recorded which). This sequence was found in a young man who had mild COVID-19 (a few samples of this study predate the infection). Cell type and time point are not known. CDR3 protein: CASSYQIDEQFF. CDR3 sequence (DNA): TGTGCCAGCAGTTACCAGATTGATGAGCAGTTCTTC.